What follows describes a single TCR beta chain. Its antigen is as yet unknown. A second PCR, run for about 6 to 11 cycles, used a sample-barcoded 5' primer plus a J-beta primer mix. MiXCR, applied by TCRdb to the 5' RACE reads, yields one record per CDR3 protein. The data contain about 600,000 distinct CDR3 sequences, around half of them singletons. The data are from a study of blood T cells in healthy people across ages. The germline V gene encodes CDR1 SEHNR and CDR2 FQNEAQ (reference sequence). There are 16 residues in the CDR3. Trimming removed 3 bases from V and 0 bases from J; junction bases left unmatched: 4. Whole-study results and caveats: Diversity estimates drawn from one million T cells were deemed underestimates. Naive T cell percentage showed a strong correlation with the diversity of TCR beta. Diversity of TCR beta per million T cells declined in a roughly linear way with age.

This TCR was recovered from an elderly man in good health. The chain has TRBV7-9 and TRBJ1-4, with 7 nucleotides matching TRBD1. The source material was blood. The CDR3 region is CASSLLGTATNEKLFF. CDR3 sequence (DNA): TGTGCCAGCAGCTTGCTGGGGACAGCAACTAATGAAAAACTGTTTTTT. The complete variable domain, with remaining parts taken from reference TRBV7-9 and TRBJ1-4, reads DTGVSQNPRHKITKRGQNVTFRCDPISEHNRLYWYRQTLGQGPEFLTYFQNEAQLEKSRLLSDRFSAERPKGSFSTLEIQRTEQGDSAMYLCASSLLGTATNEKLFFGSGTQLSVL.